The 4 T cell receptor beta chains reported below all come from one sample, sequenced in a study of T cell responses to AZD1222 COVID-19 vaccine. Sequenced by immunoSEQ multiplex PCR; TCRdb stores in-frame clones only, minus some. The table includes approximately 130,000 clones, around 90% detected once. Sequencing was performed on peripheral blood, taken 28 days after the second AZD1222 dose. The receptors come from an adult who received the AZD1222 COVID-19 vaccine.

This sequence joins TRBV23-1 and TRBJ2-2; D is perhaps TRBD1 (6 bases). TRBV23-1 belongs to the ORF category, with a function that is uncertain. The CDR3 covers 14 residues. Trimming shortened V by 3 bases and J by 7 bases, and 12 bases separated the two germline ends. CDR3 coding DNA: TGCGCCAGCAGTCACCCTCAACAGGGCGGGGAGCTGTTTTTT. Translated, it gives CASSHPQQGGELFF.

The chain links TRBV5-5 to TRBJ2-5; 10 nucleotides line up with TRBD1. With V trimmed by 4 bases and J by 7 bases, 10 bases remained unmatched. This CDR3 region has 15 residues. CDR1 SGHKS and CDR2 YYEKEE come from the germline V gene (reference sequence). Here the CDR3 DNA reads TGTGCCAGCAGCCGATCGGACAGGGGGGTAGGGACCCAGTACTTC. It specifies CASSRSDRGVGTQYF.

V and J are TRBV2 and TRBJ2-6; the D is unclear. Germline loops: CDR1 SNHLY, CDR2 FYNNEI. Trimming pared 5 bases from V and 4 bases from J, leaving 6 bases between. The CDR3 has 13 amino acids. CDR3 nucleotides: TGTGCCAGCAGTCTGAGGGGGGCCAACGTCCTGACTTTC. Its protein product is CASSLRGANVLTF.

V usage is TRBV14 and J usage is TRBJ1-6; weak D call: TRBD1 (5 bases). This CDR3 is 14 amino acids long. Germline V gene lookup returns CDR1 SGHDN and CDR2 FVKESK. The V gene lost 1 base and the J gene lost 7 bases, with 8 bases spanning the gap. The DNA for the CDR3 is TGTGCCAGCAGCCAAGTCTGGGGCAATTCACCCCTCCACTTT. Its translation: CASSQVWGNSPLHF.